This T cell receptor (beta chain) was sequenced in a study of CD8+CD57+ T cells in acquired aplastic anemia. The CDR3 has 15 amino acids. Trimming took 7 bases from V and 2 from J, leaving 21 bases between them. Germline values: CDR1 DFQATT, CDR2 SNEGSKA (reference sequence). Profiling that covered TCR beta VDJ and CDR3 relied on genomic DNA as its template. TCRdb ran MiXCR on the reads and lists one entry per CDR3 protein. The data contain about 160,000 distinct CDR3 sequences, roughly 45% of them seen just once; the ten biggest clones take up 2.5% to 3.5%. Sequencing was done on patients that had shown CD8+CD57+ cell expansion by flow cytometry.

Material: sorted CD4+, CD8+, or CD8+CD57+ T cells (not recorded which) from PBMCs. This receptor was taken from a human donor with aplastic anemia. The J gene is TRBJ2-7, the V gene TRBV20-1; no firm D call. DNA of the CDR3: TGCAGTGTTCTAACGGACCCCACAAGGGCCTACGAGCAGTACTTC. It yields the protein CSVLTDPTRAYEQYF.